Listed here is a single T cell receptor (beta chain). The sample comes from a study of blood T cell repertoires in COVID-19. Measured with immunoSEQ multiplex PCR; TCRdb has only the in-frame clones, and not every one. This sample has around 50,000 clones, with 75% to 85% found just once. CDR1 and CDR2 from the germline V gene are SGHRS and YFSETQ. Between the trimmed V and J ends, which lost 0 bases and 2 bases, there was a span of 10 bases. The CDR3 runs 15 residues. The chain couples TRBV5-1 to TRBJ2-3; D possibly corresponds to TRBD2 (5 bases). Sequencing input: peripheral blood. This receptor was identified in a man aged 35 to 55 with acute or convalescent COVID-19. As DNA, the CDR3 is TGCGCCAGCAGCTTGGACAGCGGCTACACAGATACGCAGTATTTT. This gives the protein CASSLDSGYTDTQYF.